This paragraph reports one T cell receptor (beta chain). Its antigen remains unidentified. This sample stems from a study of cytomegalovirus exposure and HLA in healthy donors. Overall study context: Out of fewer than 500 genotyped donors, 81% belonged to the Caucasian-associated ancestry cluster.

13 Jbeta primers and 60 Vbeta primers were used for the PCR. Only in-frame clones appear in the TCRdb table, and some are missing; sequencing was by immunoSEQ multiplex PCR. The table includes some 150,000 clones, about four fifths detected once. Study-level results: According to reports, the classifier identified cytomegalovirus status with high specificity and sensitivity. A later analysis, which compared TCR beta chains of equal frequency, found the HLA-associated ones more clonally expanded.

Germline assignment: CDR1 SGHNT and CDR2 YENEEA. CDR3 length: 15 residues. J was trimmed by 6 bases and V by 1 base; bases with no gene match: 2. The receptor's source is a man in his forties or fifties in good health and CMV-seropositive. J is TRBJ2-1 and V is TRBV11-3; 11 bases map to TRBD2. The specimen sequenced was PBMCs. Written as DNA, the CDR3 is TGTGCCAGCAGCTTAGTACTAGCGGGAGTCAATGAGCAGTTCTTC. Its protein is CASSLVLAGVNEQFF.